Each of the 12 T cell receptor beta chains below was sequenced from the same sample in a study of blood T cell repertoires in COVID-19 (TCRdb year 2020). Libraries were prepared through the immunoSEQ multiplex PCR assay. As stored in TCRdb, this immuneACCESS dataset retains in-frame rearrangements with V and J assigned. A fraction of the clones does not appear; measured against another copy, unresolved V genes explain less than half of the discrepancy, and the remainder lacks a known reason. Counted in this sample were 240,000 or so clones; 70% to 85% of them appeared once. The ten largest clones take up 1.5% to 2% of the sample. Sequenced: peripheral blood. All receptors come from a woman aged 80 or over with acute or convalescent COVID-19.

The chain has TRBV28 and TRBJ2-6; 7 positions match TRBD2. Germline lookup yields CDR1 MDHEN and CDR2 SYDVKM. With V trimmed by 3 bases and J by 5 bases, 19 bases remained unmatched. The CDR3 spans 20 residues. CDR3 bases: TGTGCCAGCAGTTTGGACCCGCTAGCGGCCCCCGTGTTTCGGGCCAACGTCCTGACTTTC. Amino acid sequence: CASSLDPLAAPVFRANVLTF.

DNA of the CDR3: TGTGCCAGCAGCCCCCGACAGTCCGGCGAGCAGTACTTC. This sequence encodes CASSPRQSGEQYF. J is TRBJ2-7 and V is TRBV27, with a tentative D call TRBD1 (5 bases). This CDR3 has 13 amino acids. The germline CDR1 and CDR2 sequences are MNHEY and SMNVEV (reference sequence). Trimming shortened V by 6 bases and J by 6 bases, and 15 bases separated the two germline ends.

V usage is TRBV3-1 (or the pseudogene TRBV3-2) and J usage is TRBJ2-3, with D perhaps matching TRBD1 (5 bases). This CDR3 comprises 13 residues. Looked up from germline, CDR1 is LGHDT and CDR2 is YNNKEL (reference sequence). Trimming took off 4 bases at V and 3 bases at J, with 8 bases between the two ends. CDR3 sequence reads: CASSPTVTDTQYF. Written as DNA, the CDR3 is TGTGCCAGCAGCCCGACAGTGACAGATACGCAGTATTTT.

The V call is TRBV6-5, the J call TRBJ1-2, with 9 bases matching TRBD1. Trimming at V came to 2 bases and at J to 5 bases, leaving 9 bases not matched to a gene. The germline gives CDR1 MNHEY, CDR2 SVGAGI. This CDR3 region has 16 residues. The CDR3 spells CASSYLGTGPHYGYTF. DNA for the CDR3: TGTGCCAGCAGTTACCTCGGGACAGGGCCGCATTATGGCTACACCTTC.

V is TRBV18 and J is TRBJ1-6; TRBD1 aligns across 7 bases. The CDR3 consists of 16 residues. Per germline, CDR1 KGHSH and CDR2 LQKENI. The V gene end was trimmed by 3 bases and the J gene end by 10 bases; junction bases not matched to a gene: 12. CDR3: CASSPSQGGDGSPLHF. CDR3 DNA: TGTGCCAGCTCACCCAGTCAGGGGGGCGACGGGTCACCCCTCCACTTT.

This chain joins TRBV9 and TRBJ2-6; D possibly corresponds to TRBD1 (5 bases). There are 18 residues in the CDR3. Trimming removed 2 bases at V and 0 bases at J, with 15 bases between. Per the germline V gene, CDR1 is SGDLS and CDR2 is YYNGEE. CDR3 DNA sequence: TGTGCCAGCAGCGTTCTTTATGACAGCAACTCTGGGGCCAACGTCCTGACTTTC. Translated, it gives CASSVLYDSNSGANVLTF.

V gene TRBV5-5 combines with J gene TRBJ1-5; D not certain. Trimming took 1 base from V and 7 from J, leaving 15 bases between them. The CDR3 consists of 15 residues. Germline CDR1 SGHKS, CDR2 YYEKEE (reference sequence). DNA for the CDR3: TGTGCCAGCAGCTTGACTGACTCTGTAGGCCAGCCCCAGCATTTT. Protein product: CASSLTDSVGQPQHF.

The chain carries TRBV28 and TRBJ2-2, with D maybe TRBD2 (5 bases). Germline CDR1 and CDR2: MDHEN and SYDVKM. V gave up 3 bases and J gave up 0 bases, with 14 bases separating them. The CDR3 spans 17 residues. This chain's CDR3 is CASSFSGNSANTGELFF. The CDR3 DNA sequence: TGTGCCAGCAGTTTCTCCGGGAATAGCGCGAACACCGGGGAGCTGTTTTTT.

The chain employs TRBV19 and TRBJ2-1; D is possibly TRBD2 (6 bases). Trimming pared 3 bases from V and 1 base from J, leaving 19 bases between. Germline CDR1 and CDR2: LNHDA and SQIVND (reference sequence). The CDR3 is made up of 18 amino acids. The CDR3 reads CASSIGGAGSRSYNEQFF. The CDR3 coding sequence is TGTGCCAGTAGTATCGGAGGGGCAGGGTCCAGATCCTACAATGAGCAGTTCTTC.

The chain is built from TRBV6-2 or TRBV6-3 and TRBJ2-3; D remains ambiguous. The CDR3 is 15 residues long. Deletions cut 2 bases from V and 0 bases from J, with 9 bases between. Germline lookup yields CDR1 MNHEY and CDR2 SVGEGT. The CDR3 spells CASSYGLASTDTQYF. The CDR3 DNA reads TGTGCCAGCAGTTACGGCTTGGCTAGCACAGATACGCAGTATTTT.

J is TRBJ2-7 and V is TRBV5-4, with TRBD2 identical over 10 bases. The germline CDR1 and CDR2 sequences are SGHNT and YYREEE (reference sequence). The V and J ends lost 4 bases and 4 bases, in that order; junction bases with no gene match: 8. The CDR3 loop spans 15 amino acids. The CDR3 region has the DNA TGTGCCAGCAGCCCCGCTAGCGGGGGTTTTTACGAGCAGTACTTC. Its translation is CASSPASGGFYEQYF.

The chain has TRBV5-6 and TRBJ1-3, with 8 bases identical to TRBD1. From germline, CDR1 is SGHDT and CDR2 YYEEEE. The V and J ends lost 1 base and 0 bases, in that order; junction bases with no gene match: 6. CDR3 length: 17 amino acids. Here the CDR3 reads CASSLPGTGSSGNTIYF. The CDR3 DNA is TGTGCCAGCAGCTTGCCCGGGACAGGTAGCTCTGGAAACACCATATATTTT.